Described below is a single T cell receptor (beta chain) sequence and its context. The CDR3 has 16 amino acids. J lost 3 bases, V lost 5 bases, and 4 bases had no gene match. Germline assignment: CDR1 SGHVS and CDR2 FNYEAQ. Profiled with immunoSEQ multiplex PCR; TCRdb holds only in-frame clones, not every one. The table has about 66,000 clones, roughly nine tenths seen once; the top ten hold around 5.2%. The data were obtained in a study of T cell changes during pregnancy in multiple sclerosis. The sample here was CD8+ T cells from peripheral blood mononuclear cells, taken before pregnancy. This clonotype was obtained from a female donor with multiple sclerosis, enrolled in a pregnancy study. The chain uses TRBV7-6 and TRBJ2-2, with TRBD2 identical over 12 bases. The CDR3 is CASSPGLAGDTGELFF. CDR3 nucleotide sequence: TGTGCCAGCAGCCCGGGACTAGCGGGTGACACCGGGGAGCTGTTTTTT.